What follows is one TCR beta chain and its context. Its target is unknown. The V end was cut by 8 bases, the J end by 6 bases, with 8 bases between. Germline CDR1 and CDR2: LNHDA and SQIVND (reference sequence). The CDR3 spans 11 residues. This entry comes from a study of cytomegalovirus exposure and HLA in healthy donors. The study, taken as a whole, reports: Researchers had no immune exposure information except CMV serostatus available. TCR beta V- and J-gene trimming, according to a later analysis, was linked to a missense DCLRE1C variant.

The PCR had 60 Vbeta and 13 Jbeta primers. Clones were read by immunoSEQ multiplex PCR, and TCRdb kept only the in-frame ones, dropping some. This table holds roughly 150,000 clones, around 75% found once. The rearrangement uses TRBV19 and TRBJ2-1; D not certain. The TCR comes from a male donor in good health and CMV-seronegative. The sample comprised PBMCs. The CDR3 sequence: CASFSGNEQFF. The CDR3 coding sequence is TGTGCCAGTTTTTCGGGCAATGAGCAGTTCTTC.